This entry lists 4 T cell receptor beta chains sequenced from one sample in a study of cytomegalovirus exposure and HLA in healthy donors. PCR employed 60 Vbeta and 13 Jbeta primers. Sequencing used immunoSEQ multiplex PCR; TCRdb keeps in-frame clones, though not all of them. The sample includes around 140,000 clones, 80% seen only once; the top ten take approximately 2.9%. The specimen sequenced was PBMCs. The receptors derive from a woman aged 25 to 45 in good health and CMV-seronegative.

This clone was counted a few times. The CDR3 DNA sequence: TGCGCCAGCAGCTGGGACACCACCTATTCACCCCTCCACTTT. This sequence encodes CASSWDTTYSPLHF. The rearrangement links TRBV5-1 to TRBJ1-6, with TRBD1 as a possible D gene (6 bases). Per the germline V gene, CDR1 is SGHRS and CDR2 is YFSETQ. Trimming took off 3 bases at V and 8 bases at J, with 12 bases between the two ends. There are 14 residues in the CDR3.

The J gene is TRBJ2-3, the V gene TRBV10-1; 8 bases are shared with TRBD2. J was trimmed by 3 bases and V by 2 bases; bases with no gene match: 13. The CDR3 is 18 amino acids. Germline CDR1 is WNHNN and CDR2 is SYGVQD (reference sequence). CDR3 sequence (DNA): TGCGCCAGCAGTGAGCCGGGGGGGAGCGGGAGAGGGACAGATACGCAGTATTTT. Its translation is CASSEPGGSGRGTDTQYF.

The chain links TRBV28 to TRBJ1-5, with TRBD1 identical over 8 bases. V was pared by 10 bases and J by 4 bases, with 12 bases of the junction left unmatched. The germline CDR1 and CDR2 sequences are MDHEN and SYDVKM. CDR3 length equals 15 residues. The CDR3: CATYKARQGNQPQHF. The CDR3 DNA reads TGTGCCACTTATAAGGCGAGACAGGGGAATCAGCCCCAGCATTTT. The whole variable domain, filled in from reference TRBV28 and TRBJ1-5, reads DVKVTQSSRYLVKRTGEKVFLECVQDMDHENMFWYRQDPGLGLRLIYFSYDVKMKEKGDIPEGYSVSREKKERFSLILESASTNQTSMYLCATYKARQGNQPQHFGDGTRLSIL.

The J gene is TRBJ2-3, the V gene TRBV7-2, with D maybe TRBD1 (5 bases). Looked up from germline, CDR1 is SGHTA and CDR2 is FQGNSA. Trimming took off 3 bases at V and 3 bases at J, with 10 bases between the two ends. CDR3 length: 14 residues. The CDR3 region has the DNA TGTGCCAGCAGCTTGAACTCAGGGACAGATACGCAGTATTTT. It is translated as CASSLNSGTDTQYF.